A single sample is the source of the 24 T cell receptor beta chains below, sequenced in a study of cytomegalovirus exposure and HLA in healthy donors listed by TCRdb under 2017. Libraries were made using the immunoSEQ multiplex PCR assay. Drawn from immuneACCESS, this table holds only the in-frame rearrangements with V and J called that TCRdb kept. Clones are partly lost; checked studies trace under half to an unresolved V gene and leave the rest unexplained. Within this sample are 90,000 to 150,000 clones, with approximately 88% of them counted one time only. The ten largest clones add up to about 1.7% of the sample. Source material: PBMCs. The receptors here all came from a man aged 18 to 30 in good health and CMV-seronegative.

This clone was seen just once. CDR3 sequence: CASSPPSASYNEQFF. DNA of the CDR3: TGTGCCAGCAGTCCACCTAGCGCCTCCTACAATGAGCAGTTCTTC. The chain carries TRBV27 and TRBJ2-1, with D possibly TRBD2 on 6 matching bases. Germline V gives CDR1 MNHEY, CDR2 SMNVEV (reference sequence). The CDR3 sequence is 15 residues long. V shed 5 bases and J shed 0 bases, with 11 bases lying between them.

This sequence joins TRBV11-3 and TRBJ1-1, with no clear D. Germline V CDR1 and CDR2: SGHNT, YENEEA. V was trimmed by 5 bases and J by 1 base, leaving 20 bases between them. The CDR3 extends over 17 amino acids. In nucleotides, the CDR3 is TGTGCCAGCAGCAAGGCGGGTTACGGTGAACCGAACACTGAAGCTTTCTTT. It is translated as CASSKAGYGEPNTEAFF.

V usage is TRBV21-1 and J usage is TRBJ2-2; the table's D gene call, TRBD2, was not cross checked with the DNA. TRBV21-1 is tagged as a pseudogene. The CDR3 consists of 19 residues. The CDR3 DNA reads TGTGCCAGCAGCGCCCGTGGCCTAGCGGGGTACATTTCCACCGGGGAGCTGTTTTTT. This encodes CASSARGLAGYISTGELFF.

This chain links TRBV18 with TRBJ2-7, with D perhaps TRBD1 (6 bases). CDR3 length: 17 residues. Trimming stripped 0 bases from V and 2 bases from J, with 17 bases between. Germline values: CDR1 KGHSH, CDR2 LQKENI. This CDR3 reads CASSPPTGTTGAYEQYF. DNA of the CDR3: TGTGCCAGCTCACCACCAACAGGGACAACCGGGGCCTACGAGCAGTACTTC.

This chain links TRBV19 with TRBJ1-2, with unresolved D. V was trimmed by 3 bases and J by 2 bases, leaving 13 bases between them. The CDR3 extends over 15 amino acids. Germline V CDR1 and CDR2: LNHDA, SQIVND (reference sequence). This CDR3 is CASSIGGSPNYGYTF. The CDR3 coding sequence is TGTGCCAGTAGTATTGGTGGCAGTCCAAACTATGGCTACACCTTC.

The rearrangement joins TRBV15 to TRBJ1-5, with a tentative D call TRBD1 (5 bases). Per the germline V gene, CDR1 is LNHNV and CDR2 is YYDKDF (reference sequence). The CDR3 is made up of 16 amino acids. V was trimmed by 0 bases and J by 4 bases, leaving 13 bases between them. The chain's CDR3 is CATSRDVTGGNQPQHF. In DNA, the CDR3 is TGTGCCACCAGCAGAGATGTTACAGGCGGAAATCAGCCCCAGCATTTT. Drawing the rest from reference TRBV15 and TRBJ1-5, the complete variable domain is DAMVIQNPRYQVTQFGKPVTLSCSQTLNHNVMYWYQQKSSQAPKLLFHYYDKDFNNEADTPDNFQSRRPNTSFCFLDIRSPGLGDTAMYLCATSRDVTGGNQPQHFGDGTRLSIL.

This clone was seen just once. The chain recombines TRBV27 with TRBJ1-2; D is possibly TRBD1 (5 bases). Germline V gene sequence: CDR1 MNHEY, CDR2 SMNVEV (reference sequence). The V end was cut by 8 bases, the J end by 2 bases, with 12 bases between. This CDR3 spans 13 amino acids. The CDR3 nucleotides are TGTGCCAGCGGGATTGGGGCAAACTATGGCTACACCTTC. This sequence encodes CASGIGANYGYTF.

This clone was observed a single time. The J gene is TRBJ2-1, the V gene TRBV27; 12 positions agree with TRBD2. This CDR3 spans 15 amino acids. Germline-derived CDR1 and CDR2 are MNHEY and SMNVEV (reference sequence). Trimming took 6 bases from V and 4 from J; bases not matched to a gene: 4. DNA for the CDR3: TGTGCCAGCAGCCTAACTAGCGGGGGGTACAATGAGCAGTTCTTC. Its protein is CASSLTSGGYNEQFF.

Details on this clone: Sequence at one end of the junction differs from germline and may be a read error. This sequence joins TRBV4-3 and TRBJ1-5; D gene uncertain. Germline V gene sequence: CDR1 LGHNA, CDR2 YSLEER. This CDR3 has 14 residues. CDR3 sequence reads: CASSQDIRNQAQHF. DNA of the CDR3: TGCGCCAGCAGCCAAGACATCCGGAATCAGGCCCAGCATTTT.

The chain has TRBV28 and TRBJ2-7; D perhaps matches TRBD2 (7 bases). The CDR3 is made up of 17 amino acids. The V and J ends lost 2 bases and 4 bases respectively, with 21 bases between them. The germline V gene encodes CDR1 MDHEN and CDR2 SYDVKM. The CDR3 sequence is CASSLLGGGDNLYEQYF. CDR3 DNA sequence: TGTGCCAGCAGTTTACTGGGAGGGGGAGACAATCTTTACGAGCAGTACTTC.

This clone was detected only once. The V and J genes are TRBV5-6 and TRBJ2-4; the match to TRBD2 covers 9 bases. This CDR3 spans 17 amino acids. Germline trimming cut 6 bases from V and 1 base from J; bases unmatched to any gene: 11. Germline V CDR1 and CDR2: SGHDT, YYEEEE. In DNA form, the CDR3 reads TGTGCCAGCACGCAAAAGGTAGCGGGAGTGGCCAAAAACATTCAGTACTTC. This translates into CASTQKVAGVAKNIQYF.

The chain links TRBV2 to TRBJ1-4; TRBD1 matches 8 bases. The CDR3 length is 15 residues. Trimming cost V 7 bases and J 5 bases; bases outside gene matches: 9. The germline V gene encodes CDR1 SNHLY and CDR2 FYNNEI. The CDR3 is CASKSTGGRNEKLFF. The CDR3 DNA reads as TGTGCCAGCAAAAGCACAGGGGGGCGAAATGAAAAACTGTTTTTT.

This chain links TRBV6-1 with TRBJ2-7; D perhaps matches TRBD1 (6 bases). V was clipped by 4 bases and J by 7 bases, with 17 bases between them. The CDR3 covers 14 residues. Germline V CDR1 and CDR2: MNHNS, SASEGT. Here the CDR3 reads CASSVSRDNKEQYF. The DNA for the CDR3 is TGTGCCAGCAGTGTATCAAGGGACAATAAAGAGCAGTACTTC.

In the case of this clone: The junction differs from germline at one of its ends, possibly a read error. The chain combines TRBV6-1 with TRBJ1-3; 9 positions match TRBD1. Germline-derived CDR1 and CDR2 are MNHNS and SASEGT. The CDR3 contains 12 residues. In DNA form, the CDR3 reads TGTGCCAGCGGCGACAGGGGGGAACGAAAACATTTT. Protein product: CASGDRGERKHF.

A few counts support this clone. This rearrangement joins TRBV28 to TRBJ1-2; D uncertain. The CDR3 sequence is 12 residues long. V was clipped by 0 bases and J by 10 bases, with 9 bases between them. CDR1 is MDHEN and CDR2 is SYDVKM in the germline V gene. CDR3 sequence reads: CASSLWGRAYTF. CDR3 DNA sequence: TGTGCCAGCAGTTTATGGGGGAGGGCCTACACCTTC.

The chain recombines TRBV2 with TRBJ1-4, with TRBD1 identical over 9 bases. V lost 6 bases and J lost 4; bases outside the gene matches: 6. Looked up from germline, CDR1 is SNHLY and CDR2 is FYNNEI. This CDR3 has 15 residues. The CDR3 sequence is CASRETTGGNEKLFF. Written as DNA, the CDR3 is TGTGCCAGCAGGGAGACGACAGGGGGTAATGAAAAACTGTTTTTT.

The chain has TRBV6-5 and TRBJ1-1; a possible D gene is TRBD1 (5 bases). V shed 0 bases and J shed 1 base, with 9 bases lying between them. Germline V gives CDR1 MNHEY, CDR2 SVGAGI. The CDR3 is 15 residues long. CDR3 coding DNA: TGTGCCAGCAGTTACTCGGGGAGGGGGAACACTGAAGCTTTCTTT. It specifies CASSYSGRGNTEAFF.

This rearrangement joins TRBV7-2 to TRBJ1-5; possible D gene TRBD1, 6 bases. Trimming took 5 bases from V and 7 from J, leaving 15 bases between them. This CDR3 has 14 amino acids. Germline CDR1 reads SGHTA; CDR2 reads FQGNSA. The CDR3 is CASSPQQGSQPQHF. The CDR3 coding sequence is TGTGCCAGCAGCCCCCAACAGGGAAGCCAGCCCCAGCATTTT.

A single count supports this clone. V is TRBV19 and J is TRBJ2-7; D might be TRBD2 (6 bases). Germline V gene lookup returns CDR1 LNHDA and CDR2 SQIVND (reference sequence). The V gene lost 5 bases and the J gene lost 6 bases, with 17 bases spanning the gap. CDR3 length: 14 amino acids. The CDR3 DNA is TGTGCCAGTAGTGGGGGGACTGTGGCATTCGAGCAGTACTTC. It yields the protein CASSGGTVAFEQYF. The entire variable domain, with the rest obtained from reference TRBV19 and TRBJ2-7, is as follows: DGGITQSPKYLFRKEGQNVTLSCEQNLNHDAMYWYRQDPGQGLRLIYYSQIVNDFQKGDIAEGYSVSREKKESFPLTVTSAQKNPTAFYLCASSGGTVAFEQYFGPGTRLTVT.

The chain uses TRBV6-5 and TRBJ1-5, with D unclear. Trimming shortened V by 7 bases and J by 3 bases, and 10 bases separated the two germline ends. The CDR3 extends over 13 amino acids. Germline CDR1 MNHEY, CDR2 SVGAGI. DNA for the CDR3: TGTGCCAGCAATGGCGGGTTCAATCAGCCCCAGCATTTT. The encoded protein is CASNGGFNQPQHF.

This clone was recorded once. The CDR3 DNA reads as TGTGCCAGCAGCTCTCCCAGACTAGCGGGGGGGCCAGGTGAGCAGTTCTTC. Translating it yields CASSSPRLAGGPGEQFF. The chain uses TRBV7-8 and TRBJ2-1; TRBD2 matches at 14 bases. The V and J ends lost 4 bases and 9 bases, in that order; junction bases with no gene match: 11. There are 17 residues in the CDR3. The germline CDR1 and CDR2 sequences are SGHVS and FQNEAQ. Complete variable domain (other parts from reference TRBV7-8 and TRBJ2-1): GAGVSQSPRYKVAKRGQDVALRCDPISGHVSLFWYQQALGQGPEFLTYFQNEAQLDKSGLPSDRFFAERPEGSVSTLKIQRTQQEDSAVYLCASSSPRLAGGPGEQFFGPGTRLTVL.

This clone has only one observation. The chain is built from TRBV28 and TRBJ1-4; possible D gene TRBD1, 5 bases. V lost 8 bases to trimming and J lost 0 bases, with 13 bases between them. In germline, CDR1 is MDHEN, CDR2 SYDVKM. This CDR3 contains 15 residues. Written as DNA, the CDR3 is TGTGCCAGCCGGACACACGCTGCAACTAATGAAAAACTGTTTTTT. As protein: CASRTHAATNEKLFF. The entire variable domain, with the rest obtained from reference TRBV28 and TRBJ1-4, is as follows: DVKVTQSSRYLVKRTGEKVFLECVQDMDHENMFWYRQDPGLGLRLIYFSYDVKMKEKGDIPEGYSVSREKKERFSLILESASTNQTSMYLCASRTHAATNEKLFFGSGTQLSVL.

The CDR3 reads CASSLGQGEVYEQYF. The CDR3 DNA reads TGTGCCAGCTCTCTGGGACAGGGGGAGGTCTACGAGCAGTACTTC. This sequence joins TRBV18 and TRBJ2-7; 11 positions match TRBD1. The CDR3 runs to 15 residues. CDR1 and CDR2 (germline): KGHSH, LQKENI. Trimming cost V 6 bases and J 3 bases; bases outside gene matches: 7.

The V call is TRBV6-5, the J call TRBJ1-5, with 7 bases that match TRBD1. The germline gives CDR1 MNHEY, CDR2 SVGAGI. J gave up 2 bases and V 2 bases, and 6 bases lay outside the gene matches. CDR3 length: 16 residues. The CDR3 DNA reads TGTGCCAGCAGTTACGGGGGAACAGGGGGCAATCAGCCCCAGCATTTT. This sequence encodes CASSYGGTGGNQPQHF.